This is a list of T cell receptor beta chains from one sample in a study of CD8+ T cells in alopecia areata. Produced via immunoSEQ multiplex PCR; TCRdb's table is partial and in-frame only. The sample has approximately 100,000 clones; approximately 63% are singletons. The sequenced sample was CD8+ T cells sorted from blood, obtained at approximately week 55, from a patient treated with tofacitinib. The receptors originated from a human donor with alopecia areata. The CDR3 runs from the conserved cysteine through the conserved F or W. The D gene is left open where the match is weak. A row's size may be missing; if present it is once, few, many or a size class.

size	D	V	J	DNA	CDR3
few	.	TRBV7-9	TRBJ2-3	TGTGCCAGCAGCTTACGGGCAGATACGCAGTATTTT	CASSLRADTQYF
.	.	TRBV4-1	TRBJ1-1	TGCGCCAGCAGCCAAGGGGGGCAGGGTGGTGCTGAAGCTTTCTTT	CASSQGGQGGAEAFF
.	TRBD1	TRBV30	TRBJ2-2	TGTGCCTGGACCCGTCGTAAGGGACAGACGAACACCGGGGAGCTGTTTTTT	CAWTRRKGQTNTGELFF
.	.	TRBV29-1	TRBJ1-2	TGCAGCGTTTTTCGTAGTGGAGCCTGGGGCTACACCTTC	CSVFRSGAWGYTF
.	.	TRBV19	TRBJ2-1	TGTGCCACCGTTTGGGGGGGGGCCGATGAGCAGTTCTTC	CATVWGGADEQFF
.	.	TRBV4-1	TRBJ2-2	TGCGCCAGCAGCCGGGGGGTGCCGAACACCGGGGAGCTGTTTTTT	CASSRGVPNTGELFF
few	.	TRBV7-9	TRBJ2-1	TGTGCCAGCAGCTTACAGGCAGGTTCCAACAATGAGCAGTTCTTC	CASSLQAGSNNEQFF
.	.	TRBV18	TRBJ2-1	TGTGCCAGCTCACCCCCTGTGAGGGGGTCCAATGAGCAGTTCTTC	CASSPPVRGSNEQFF
.	.	TRBV13	TRBJ2-1	TGTGCCAGCAGCACAAGGCTGGGGAGCTCCTACAATGAGCAGTTCTTC	CASSTRLGSSYNEQFF
once	.	TRBV25-1	TRBJ2-5	TGTGCCAGCATGGCGGTAGAGACCCAGTACTTC	CASMAVETQYF